The rows below give T cell receptor beta chains drawn from one sample of a study of cytomegalovirus exposure and HLA in healthy donors. Sequencing used immunoSEQ multiplex PCR; TCRdb keeps in-frame clones, though not all of them. The data hold some 98,000 clones, with around nine tenths observed a single time. Sequenced: PBMCs. These receptors were obtained from a woman aged 30 to 39 in good health and CMV-seronegative. CDR3s leave out the opening cysteine and the closing phenylalanine or tryptophan. A clone size is listed for some rows: how often the clone was seen (once, few, many), or a class if it is expanded.

>NA|TRBV19|TRBJ1-2
ASSQGTGTYGYT
>few|TRBV18|TRBJ1-5
ASSPVRDRDQPQH
>once|TRBV18|TRBJ1-1
ASSLTVGTTEAF
>NA|TRBV6-5|TRBJ2-1
ASSPGAKGQF
>NA|TRBV2|TRBJ1-6
ASKTGGLGNSPLH
>NA|TRBV7-3|TRBJ2-7
ASSPRGGGLYEQY
>NA|TRBV6-1|TRBJ1-2
ASSEGAADYGYT
>NA|TRBV2|TRBJ1-3
ACGPMRNTIY
>NA|TRBV18|TRBJ2-2
ASSPSIGLNTGELF
>NA|TRBV18|TRBJ2-3
ASSPGGSSTDTQY
>NA|TRBV7-9|TRBJ2-1
ASSLGDWDSNEQF
>NA|TRBV27|TRBJ2-7
ASRRTGVGGFNEQY
>NA|TRBV10-3|TRBJ2-7
AISDRREGFEQY
>NA|TRBV2|TRBJ2-1
ASIGARPNEQF
>NA|TRBV5-1|TRBJ1-6
ASSLAGLDRGGSPLH
>NA|TRBV27|TRBJ1-5
ASSLFPRAGQPQH
>NA|TRBV27|TRBJ1-2
ASRARGAYGYT
>NA|TRBV27|TRBJ2-2
ASSRRTGAYANTGELF
>NA|TRBV5-1|TRBJ2-7
ASSSSLTGSSDEQY
>NA|TRBV9|TRBJ2-1
ASSTSSGLNDEQF
>NA|TRBV6-6|TRBJ2-7
ASTLVEGAGEQY
>NA|TRBV2|TRBJ2-3
ASRRSSGGLTDTQY
>NA|TRBV4-1|TRBJ1-2
ASSHGPGTGNSYT
>NA|TRBV7-9|TRBJ2-1
ASSLLYNEQF
>NA|TRBV6-5|TRBJ2-5
ASSYLRLVGRETQY
>NA|TRBV9|TRBJ2-5
ASNVDPRAFQETQY
>NA|TRBV6-1|TRBJ1-2
ASSAGVPYNYGYT
>NA|TRBV5-8|TRBJ2-3
ASSRGLAGDTDTQY
>NA|TRBV4-1|TRBJ2-7
ASSQDWGVNSYEQY
>NA|TRBV2|TRBJ1-3
ASSARRGLGNTIY
>NA|TRBV5-1|TRBJ2-1
ASSLELAGGYNEQF
>NA|TRBV20-1|TRBJ2-7
SASFRTRVY
>NA|TRBV10-3|TRBJ2-1
AISETPGLALEQF
>NA|TRBV27|TRBJ1-5
ASKISPTGGQPQH
>NA|TRBV5-1|TRBJ1-5
ASSEGLRGQGQPQH
>NA|TRBV9|TRBJ2-7
ASSVADSSYEQY
>NA|TRBV11-2|TRBJ1-5
ASSSENRGSNQPQH
>NA|TRBV7-6|TRBJ1-4
ASSLWPPGATNEKLF
>NA|TRBV7-3|TRBJ2-5
ASSDQGETQY
>NA|TRBV27|TRBJ2-2
ASRNPGGAGSGELF
>NA|TRBV7-3|TRBJ2-7
ASSPTGNIKQY
>NA|TRBV5-1|TRBJ2-6
ASSLSGTGLSGANVLT
>NA|TRBV2|TRBJ2-7
ASMSGFYEQY
>NA|TRBV5-4|TRBJ2-3
ASKGRVGETQY
>NA|TRBV19|TRBJ2-2
ASSNVPRTGRFTGELF